This is a list of T cell receptor beta chains from one sample in a study of blood T cell repertoires in COVID-19. Produced via immunoSEQ multiplex PCR; TCRdb's table is partial and in-frame only. The table includes about 25,000 clones, roughly 88% detected once. The sequencing sample was made of peripheral blood. These receptor sequences come from a man in his sixties or seventies with acute or convalescent COVID-19. Each CDR3 is given with its conserved first and last residue. A D gene is named only where the DNA matches it firmly. Only some rows state a clone size, as once, few, many or a class for expanded clones.

clone_size d_call j_call v_call cdr3_nt cdr3_aa
- TRBD1 TRBJ2-7 TRBV7-3 TGTGCCAGCAGCTCGGGACAGGGGGAAGGCGAGCAGTACTTC CASSSGQGEGEQYF
once - TRBJ2-5 TRBV5-1 TGCGCCAGCAGCCCCGGGAGCCTACAAGAGACCCAGTACTTC CASSPGSLQETQYF
- - TRBJ2-7 TRBV19 TGTGCCAGTAGTATTGGGGGGGCTAGGTCCTACGAGCAGTACTTC CASSIGGARSYEQYF
- TRBD1 TRBJ1-1 TRBV6-2/TRBV6-3 TGTGCCAGCAGTTACGGGAAGGGGGCGGTTAACACTGAAGCTTTCTTT CASSYGKGAVNTEAFF
- TRBD2 TRBJ2-1 TRBV9 TGTGCCAGCAGCGTAGTCGGGGCGGGAGCCAATGAGCAGTTCTTC CASSVVGAGANEQFF
- TRBD1 TRBJ2-5 TRBV19 TGTGCCAGTAAGAGGGACAGGGGGCAGGAGACCCAGTACTTC CASKRDRGQETQYF
once - TRBJ1-2 TRBV13 TGTGCCAGCAGCCCCAAGACAGGAACCTATGGCTACACCTTC CASSPKTGTYGYTF
- - TRBJ1-2 TRBV19 TGTGCCAGTAGTCCTAGAGGGTTAGTAGGCTATGGCTACACCTTC CASSPRGLVGYGYTF
- - TRBJ1-4 TRBV21-1 TGTGCCAGCAGCTTAGCGGGACAGGGGATTGCAACTAATGAAAAACTGTTTTTT CASSLAGQGIATNEKLFF
- - TRBJ2-7 TRBV6-5 TGTGCCAGCTCGATGAATCCGGGGTCCTACGAGCAGTACTTC CASSMNPGSYEQYF
- - TRBJ2-6 TRBV12-2 TGTGCAAGTCGCCCCCACCCTATACCCTGCTCTGGGGCCAACGTCCTGACTTTC CASRPHPIPCSGANVLTF
- TRBD1 TRBJ2-2 TRBV5-6 TGTGCCAGCAGCTCCCAGGGGGCGGGCGGGGAGCTGTTTTTT CASSSQGAGGELFF
- - TRBJ1-4 TRBV5-1 TGCGCCAGCAGCCGGGGGGCCAGGGATGGATATGAAAAACTGTTTTTT CASSRGARDGYEKLFF
- TRBD1 TRBJ2-7 TRBV27 TGTGCCAGCAGCCGGGTGACAGGGAAAAGCCCCTACGAGCAGTACTTC CASSRVTGKSPYEQYF
- - TRBJ2-3 TRBV7-2 TGTGCCAGCAGCTCCTCAGATACGCAGTATTTT CASSSSDTQYF
- - TRBJ1-1 TRBV12-3/TRBV12-4 TGTGCCAGCATCTACAGGGAAGGCACTGAAGCTTTCTTT CASIYREGTEAFF
- TRBD1 TRBJ1-5 TRBV18 TGTGCCAGCTCACCACAACAGGGGGCAAACCAGCCCCAGCATTTT CASSPQQGANQPQHF
- TRBD1 TRBJ1-5 TRBV12-3/TRBV12-4 TGTGCCAGCAGTTTCAGGGGGAATCAGCCCCAGCATTTT CASSFRGNQPQHF
once - TRBJ1-2 TRBV5-1 TGCGCCAGCAGCTTGTCTTGGGACACCTCAAACTATGGCTACACCTTC CASSLSWDTSNYGYTF
- TRBD1 TRBJ2-7 TRBV5-4 TGTGCCAGCAGGCAGGGGGCGTACGAGCAGTACTTC CASRQGAYEQYF